Below, one T cell receptor beta chain is given with its context. Its ends do not fully match the called genes, so a read error is possible. This sample is drawn from a study of blood T cell repertoires in COVID-19. Study information: COVID-19 samples collected from the United States, Italy and Spain covered acute and convalescent phases.

Sequencing used immunoSEQ multiplex PCR; TCRdb keeps in-frame clones, though not all of them. The data contain about 99,000 clones, 87% of them singletons. Sequencing was carried out using peripheral blood. This TCR was sampled from a man in his fifties or sixties in a cohort sampled during active COVID-19.

Here the CDR3 DNA reads TGTGCCAGCAGTGAAGCCACCCACCAGGAGACCCAGTACTTC. It encodes CASSEATHQETQYF. This chain joins TRBV2 and TRBJ2-5; D is undetermined. The germline gives CDR1 SNHLY, CDR2 FYNNEI. CDR3 size: 14 residues. The complete variable domain, with remaining parts taken from reference TRBV2 and TRBJ2-5, reads EPEVTQTPSHQVTQMGQEVILRCVPISNHLYFYWYRQILGQKVEFLVSFYNNEISEKSEIFDDQFSVERPDGSNFTLKIRSTKLEDSAMYFCASSEATHQETQYFGPGTRLLVL.